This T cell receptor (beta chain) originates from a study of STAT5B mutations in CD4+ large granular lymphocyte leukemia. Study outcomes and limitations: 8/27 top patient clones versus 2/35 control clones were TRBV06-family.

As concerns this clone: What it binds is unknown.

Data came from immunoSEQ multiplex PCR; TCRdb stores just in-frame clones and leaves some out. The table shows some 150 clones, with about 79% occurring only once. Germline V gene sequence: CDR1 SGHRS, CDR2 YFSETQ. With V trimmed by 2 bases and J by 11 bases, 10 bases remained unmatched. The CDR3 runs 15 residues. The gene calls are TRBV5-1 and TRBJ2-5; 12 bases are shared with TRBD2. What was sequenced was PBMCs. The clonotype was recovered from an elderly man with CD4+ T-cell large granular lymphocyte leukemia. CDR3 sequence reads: CASSFLTSGSGEQYF. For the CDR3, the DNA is TGCGCCAGCAGCTTTTTGACTAGCGGGAGTGGAGAGCAGTACTTC.